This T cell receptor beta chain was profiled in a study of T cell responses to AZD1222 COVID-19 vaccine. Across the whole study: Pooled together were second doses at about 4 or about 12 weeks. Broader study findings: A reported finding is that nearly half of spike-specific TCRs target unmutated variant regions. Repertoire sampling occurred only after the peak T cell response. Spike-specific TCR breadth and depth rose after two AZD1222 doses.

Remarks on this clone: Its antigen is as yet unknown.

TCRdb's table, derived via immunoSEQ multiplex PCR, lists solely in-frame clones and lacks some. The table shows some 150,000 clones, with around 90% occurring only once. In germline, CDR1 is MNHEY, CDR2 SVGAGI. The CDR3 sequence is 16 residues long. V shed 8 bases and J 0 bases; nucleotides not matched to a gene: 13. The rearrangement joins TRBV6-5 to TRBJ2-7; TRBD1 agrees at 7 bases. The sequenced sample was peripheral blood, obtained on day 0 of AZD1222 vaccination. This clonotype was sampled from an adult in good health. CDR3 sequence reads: CASGFGLRDSSYEQYF. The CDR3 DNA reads TGTGCCAGCGGTTTTGGGTTGAGGGACAGCTCCTACGAGCAGTACTTC.